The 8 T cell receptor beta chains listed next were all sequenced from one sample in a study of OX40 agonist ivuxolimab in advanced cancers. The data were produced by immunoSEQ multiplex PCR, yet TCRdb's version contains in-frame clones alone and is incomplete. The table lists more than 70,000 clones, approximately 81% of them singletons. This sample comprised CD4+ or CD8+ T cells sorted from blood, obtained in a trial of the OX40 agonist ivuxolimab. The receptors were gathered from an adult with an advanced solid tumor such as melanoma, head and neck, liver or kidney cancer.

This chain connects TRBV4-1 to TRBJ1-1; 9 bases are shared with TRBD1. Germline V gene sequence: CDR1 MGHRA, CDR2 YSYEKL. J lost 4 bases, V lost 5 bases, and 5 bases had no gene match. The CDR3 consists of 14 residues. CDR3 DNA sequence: TGCGCCAGCAGCGACTACAGGGGGCTCACTGAAGCTTTCTTT. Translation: CASSDYRGLTEAFF.

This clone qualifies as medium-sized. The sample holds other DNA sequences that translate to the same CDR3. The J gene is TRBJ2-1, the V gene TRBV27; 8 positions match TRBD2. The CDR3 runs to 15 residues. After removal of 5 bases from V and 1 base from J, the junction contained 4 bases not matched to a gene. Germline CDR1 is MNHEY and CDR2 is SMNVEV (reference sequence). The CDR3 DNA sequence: TGTGCCAGCAGTAGCGGGGGAGTGTCCTACAATGAGCAGTTCTTC. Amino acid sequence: CASSSGGVSYNEQFF.

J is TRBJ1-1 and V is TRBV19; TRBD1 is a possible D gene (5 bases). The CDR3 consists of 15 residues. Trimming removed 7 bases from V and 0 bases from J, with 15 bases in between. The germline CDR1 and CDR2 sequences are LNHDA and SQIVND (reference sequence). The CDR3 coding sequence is TGTGCCAGTACCCCTCAGGGTGCATTGAACACTGAAGCTTTCTTT. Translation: CASTPQGALNTEAFF.

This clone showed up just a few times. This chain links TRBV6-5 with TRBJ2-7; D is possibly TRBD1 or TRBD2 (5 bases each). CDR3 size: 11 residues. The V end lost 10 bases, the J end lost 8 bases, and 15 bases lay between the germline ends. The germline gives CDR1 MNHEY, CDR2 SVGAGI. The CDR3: CAIGQEGKQYF. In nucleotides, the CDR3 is TGTGCCATAGGACAAGAGGGGAAGCAGTACTTC.

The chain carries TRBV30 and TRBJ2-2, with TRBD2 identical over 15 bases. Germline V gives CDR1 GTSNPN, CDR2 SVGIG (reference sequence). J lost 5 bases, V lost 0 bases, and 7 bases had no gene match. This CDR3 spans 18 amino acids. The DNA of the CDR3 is TGTGCCTGGAGTGTATGGACTAGCGGGAGGGCCCGGACCGGGGAGCTGTTTTTT. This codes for CAWSVWTSGRARTGELFF.

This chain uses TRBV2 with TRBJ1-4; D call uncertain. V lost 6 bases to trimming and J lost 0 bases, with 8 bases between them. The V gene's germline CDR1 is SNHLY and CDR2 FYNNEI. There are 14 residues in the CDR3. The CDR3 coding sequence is TGTGCCAGCAGCACGCGGGCAACTAATGAAAAACTGTTTTTT. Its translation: CASSTRATNEKLFF.

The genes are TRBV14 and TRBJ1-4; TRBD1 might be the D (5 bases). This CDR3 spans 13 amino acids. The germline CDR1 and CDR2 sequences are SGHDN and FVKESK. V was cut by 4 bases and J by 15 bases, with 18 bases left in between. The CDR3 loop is CASSLETQGFVFF. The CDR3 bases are TGTGCCAGCAGCCTCGAGACTCAGGGTTTTGTGTTTTTT.

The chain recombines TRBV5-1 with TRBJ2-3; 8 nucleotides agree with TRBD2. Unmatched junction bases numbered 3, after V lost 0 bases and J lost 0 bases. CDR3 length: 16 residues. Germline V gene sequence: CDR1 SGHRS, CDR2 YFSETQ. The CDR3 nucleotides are TGCGCCAGCAGCTTGGGCGCTAGCGGGAGCACAGATACGCAGTATTTT. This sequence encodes CASSLGASGSTDTQYF. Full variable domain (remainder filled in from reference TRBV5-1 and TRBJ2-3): KAGVTQTPRYLIKTRGQQVTLSCSPISGHRSVSWYQQTPGQGLQFLFEYFSETQRNKGNFPGRFSGRQFSNSRSEMNVSTLELGDSALYLCASSLGASGSTDTQYFGPGTRLTVL.